The 27 T cell receptor beta chains reported below all come from one sample, sequenced in a study of blood T cells in healthy people across ages. Using a J-beta primer mix together with a sample-barcoded 5' primer, a second PCR was run for roughly 6 to 11 cycles. TCRdb called the 5' RACE reads again in MiXCR, with one record for every CDR3 protein. The sample includes hundreds of thousands of distinct CDR3 sequences, around 25% of them seen just once. These data also featured in a second study, about T cells of mothers and their children.

Sequencing used blood. These receptor sequences come from a boy younger than 18 in good health.

The chain has TRBV9 and TRBJ2-1; D may be TRBD1 (8 bases). V was trimmed by 2 bases and J by 5 bases, leaving 14 bases between them. The V gene's germline CDR1 is SGDLS and CDR2 YYNGEE. This CDR3 has 15 amino acids. This chain's CDR3 is CASSVSGTGHNEQFF. CDR3 sequence (DNA): TGTGCCAGCAGCGTGAGCGGGACAGGCCACAATGAGCAGTTCTTC.

This clonotype was seen more than once but under ten times. The V gene is TRBV5-5, the J gene TRBJ1-2; no clear D. The germline V gene encodes CDR1 SGHKS and CDR2 YYEKEE (reference sequence). V lost 0 bases to trimming and J lost 2 bases, with 5 bases between them. The CDR3 totals 13 residues. The CDR3 coding sequence is TGTGCCAGCAGCTTGGGGGTAAACTATGGCTACACCTTC. Translation gives CASSLGVNYGYTF.

This clonotype was detected only a few times. This chain connects TRBV12-5 to TRBJ1-2; 9 nucleotides agree with TRBD1. V shed 1 base and J 5 bases; nucleotides not matched to a gene: 5. Per germline, CDR1 LGHNT and CDR2 FRNRAP. CDR3 length equals 15 residues. The CDR3 is CASGLADRGGYGYTF. Here the CDR3 DNA reads TGTGCTAGTGGTTTGGCGGACAGGGGAGGATATGGCTACACCTTC.

This clonotype was recorded a few times. V usage is TRBV7-9 and J usage is TRBJ2-3; D is possibly TRBD2 (5 bases). V was cut by 1 base and J by 11 bases, with 16 bases left in between. CDR1 and CDR2 (germline): SEHNR, FQNEAQ (reference sequence). This CDR3 has 14 residues. The CDR3 spells CASSLDWSLREQYF. Written as DNA, the CDR3 is TGTGCCAGCAGCTTAGATTGGAGCCTACGGGAGCAGTATTTT.

The chain recombines TRBV20-1 with TRBJ2-7, with D possibly being TRBD1 (6 bases). This CDR3 region has 13 residues. Trimming removed 2 bases from V and 0 bases from J, with 8 bases in between. The V gene's germline CDR1 is DFQATT and CDR2 SNEGSKA (reference sequence). The CDR3 nucleotides are TGCAGTGCTAGACGGGACACCTCCTACGAGCAGTACTTC. It specifies CSARRDTSYEQYF.

Only a few counts were recorded for this clonotype. V gene TRBV29-1 combines with J gene TRBJ2-1; no firm D call. CDR1 is SQVTM and CDR2 is ANQGSEA in the germline V gene. This CDR3 has 13 amino acids. V dropped 0 bases and J dropped 8 bases, with 11 bases sitting between them. DNA of the CDR3: TGCAGCGTTGAAGAAGGTTCCCCGGATGAGCAGTTCTTC. It translates to CSVEEGSPDEQFF.

The chain uses TRBV12-5 and TRBJ1-1; D uncertain. This CDR3 has 12 amino acids. In germline, CDR1 is LGHNT, CDR2 FRNRAP. CDR3 in DNA: TGTGTCCCTGGGCAGCCGAACACTGAAGCTTTCTTT. Its translation: CVPGQPNTEAFF.

The table lists this clonotype with many counts. This rearrangement joins TRBV6-4 to TRBJ2-1, with D tentatively TRBD2 (5 bases). From germline, CDR1 is MRHNA and CDR2 SNTAGT. The CDR3 runs 15 residues. V lost 3 bases, J lost 3 bases, and 12 bases lay in between. In nucleotides, the CDR3 is TGTGCCAGCAGTGAATCCAGCGGAGACTACAATGAGCAGTTCTTC. It translates to CASSESSGDYNEQFF.

The chain employs TRBV20-1 and TRBJ1-2; D gene ambiguous. The CDR3 length is 13 residues. V was clipped by 0 bases and J by 8 bases, with 13 bases between them. Germline V lookup: CDR1 DFQATT, CDR2 SNEGSKA (reference sequence). This CDR3 reads CSARDLGERGYTF. For the CDR3, the DNA is TGCAGTGCTAGAGATTTGGGAGAAAGGGGCTACACCTTC.

The chain carries TRBV5-1 and TRBJ2-7; 7 nucleotides align to TRBD2. Looked up from germline, CDR1 is SGHRS and CDR2 is YFSETQ. The CDR3 runs 17 residues. The junction had 12 bases not matched to a gene; V was cut back by 0 bases and J by 3 bases. The DNA of the CDR3 is TGCGCCAGCAGCTTGGCCCTAGGACTAGTAGGAATCTACGAGCAGTACTTC. Protein product: CASSLALGLVGIYEQYF.

The chain joins TRBV12-3 or TRBV12-4 to TRBJ1-1; no reliable D call. Trimming took 7 bases from V and 1 from J, leaving 7 bases between them. The CDR3 contains 12 residues. The CDR3 region has the DNA TGTGCCAGCACCTCGGGGAACACTGAAGCTTTCTTT. This translates into CASTSGNTEAFF.

The sample holds a few counts of this clonotype. Mismatch with germline at one junction end may stem from a read error. This chain uses TRBV12-3 or TRBV12-4 with TRBJ2-5; a possible D gene is TRBD2 (6 bases). CDR3 length: 15 amino acids. The CDR3 DNA reads as TGCGCCAGCAGTCCAACGACTAGTCCGGAGGAGACCCAGTACTTC. It yields the protein CASSPTTSPEETQYF.

This clonotype was recorded at least ten times. CDR3 protein: CASSAGSAYEQYF. Written as DNA, the CDR3 is TGTGCCAGCAGTGCGGGTTCCGCCTACGAGCAGTACTTC. The chain combines TRBV2 with TRBJ2-7; no clear D gene. Germline V gene lookup returns CDR1 SNHLY and CDR2 FYNNEI. V lost 4 bases and J lost 2, with 9 bases in between. This CDR3 region has 13 residues.

This clonotype was counted ten times or more. The chain uses TRBV4-1 and TRBJ1-4; D not resolved. The CDR3 contains 13 residues. Germline lookup yields CDR1 MGHRA and CDR2 YSYEKL. With 0 bases removed from V and 6 bases from J, the gap between germline ends came to 5 bases. The CDR3 region is CASSQDRDEKLFF. The CDR3 DNA follows: TGCGCCAGCAGCCAAGATCGGGATGAAAAACTGTTTTTT.

Of note for this clonotype: Lacking the conserved final phenylalanine or tryptophan, this CDR3 likely reflects a read error. The CDR3 nucleotides read TGTGCCAGCAGAAGGTGGCGAGGGGAGACCCAGTACTCC. It yields the protein CASRRWRGETQYS. The chain employs TRBV6-5 and TRBJ2-5; TRBD2 is a possible D gene (5 bases). Germline lookup yields CDR1 MNHEY and CDR2 SVGAGI. The CDR3 sequence is 13 residues long. Between the trimmed V and J ends, which lost 6 bases and 5 bases, there was a span of 13 bases.

This clonotype was seen a handful of times. The chain links TRBV12-3 or TRBV12-4 to TRBJ2-2; TRBD1 matches 11 bases. After removal of 3 bases from V and 6 bases from J, the junction contained 3 bases not matched to a gene. This CDR3 is built from 15 residues. The CDR3 region is CASSLRTGGPGELFF. For the CDR3, the DNA is TGTGCCAGCAGTTTGCGGACAGGGGGCCCCGGGGAGCTGTTTTTT.

The genes are TRBV29-1 and TRBJ2-7; 9 bases are shared with TRBD2. CDR3 length: 13 amino acids. The germline V gene encodes CDR1 SQVTM and CDR2 ANQGSEA. J lost 4 bases, V lost 6 bases, and 7 bases had no gene match. CDR3 residues: CSVQTSGTYEQYF. The CDR3 DNA follows: TGCAGCGTCCAGACTAGCGGCACATACGAGCAGTACTTC.

The chain combines TRBV3-1 with TRBJ1-1; 7 nucleotides line up with TRBD1. The CDR3 spans 18 residues. Germline values: CDR1 LGHDT, CDR2 YNNKEL (reference sequence). V trimming: 0 bases; J trimming: 1 base; junction bases outside the gene matches: 11. CDR3 in DNA: TGTGCCAGCAGCCAAGATTTGACAGGGTCTACCCGGAACACTGAAGCTTTCTTT. This encodes CASSQDLTGSTRNTEAFF.

The CDR3 bases are TGTGCCAGCAACTTCAGGATCTCAGAATCGAACTACGAGCAGTACTTC. The encoded protein is CASNFRISESNYEQYF. The chain couples TRBV28 to TRBJ2-1, with no clear D. The end of the DNA aligns better with TRBJ2-7, so the J call may be wrong. The CDR3 is made up of 16 amino acids. Germline V gene lookup returns CDR1 MDHEN and CDR2 SYDVKM.

J is TRBJ2-1 and V is TRBV20-1, with TRBD2 matching 7 bases. The CDR3 contains 15 residues. With V trimmed by 5 bases and J by 0 bases, 7 bases remained unmatched. The germline V gene encodes CDR1 DFQATT and CDR2 SNEGSKA (reference sequence). The CDR3 DNA sequence: TGCAGTGCTGGCGGGGGTTCTAGCTCCTACAATGAGCAGTTCTTC. Protein product: CSAGGGSSSYNEQFF.

The CDR3 nucleotides read TGCGCCAGCAGCCAAGATACAGGCTATGGCTACACCTTC. It encodes CASSQDTGYGYTF. The chain joins TRBV4-3 to TRBJ1-2; D is possibly TRBD1 (5 bases). The CDR3 spans 13 residues. Looked up from germline, CDR1 is LGHNA and CDR2 is YSLEER. Trimming removed 0 bases at V and 4 bases at J, with 6 bases between.

CDR3 loop: CASSVGGSMNTEAFF. The CDR3 coding sequence is TGTGCCAGCAGCGTCGGTGGCAGCATGAACACTGAAGCTTTCTTT. The gene calls are TRBV9 and TRBJ1-1; D is uncertain. The CDR3 has 15 amino acids. The ends were cut back, 2 bases at V and 0 bases at J, with 11 bases in the middle. Germline V CDR1 and CDR2: SGDLS, YYNGEE. The full variable domain, its missing parts supplied by reference TRBV9 and TRBJ1-1, is DSGVTQTPKHLITATGQRVTLRCSPRSGDLSVYWYQQSLDQGLQFLIQYYNGEERAKGNILERFSAQQFPDLHSELNLSSLELGDSALYFCASSVGGSMNTEAFFGQGTRLTVV.

This clonotype was picked up one time. The chain combines TRBV7-8 with TRBJ2-3; no clear D gene. The V end lost 1 base, the J end lost 4 bases, and 6 bases lay between the germline ends. The CDR3 loop spans 13 amino acids. The germline V gene has CDR1 SGHVS and CDR2 FQNEAQ. DNA for the CDR3: TGTGCCAGCAGCTTAGATGCATCAGATACGCAGTATTTT. It codes for CASSLDASDTQYF.

This chain connects TRBV28 to TRBJ1-5, with 7 bases identical to TRBD1. The germline CDR1 and CDR2 sequences are MDHEN and SYDVKM. The junction had 8 bases not matched to a gene; V was cut back by 5 bases and J by 7 bases. CDR3 size: 14 residues. In DNA, the CDR3 is TGTGCCAGCAGTATGACAGGGTTCCGACAGCCCCAGCATTTT. Translating gives CASSMTGFRQPQHF. Together with reference TRBV28 and TRBJ1-5, the CDR3 gives the full variable domain: DVKVTQSSRYLVKRTGEKVFLECVQDMDHENMFWYRQDPGLGLRLIYFSYDVKMKEKGDIPEGYSVSREKKERFSLILESASTNQTSMYLCASSMTGFRQPQHFGDGTRLSIL.

A few counts support this clonotype. This could be a read error, since a much larger clone is one nucleotide away. The CDR3 DNA follows: TGTGCCATCAGCCGGGACAGCTCCTACGAGCAGTACTTC. It specifies CAISRDSSYEQYF. The chain combines TRBV10-3 with TRBJ2-7; 7 bases align to TRBD1. The CDR3 sequence is 13 residues long. Trimming removed 6 bases from V and 0 bases from J; junction bases left unmatched: 2. CDR1 is ENHRY and CDR2 is SYGVKD in the germline V gene.

This clonotype was seen only a few times. This rearrangement joins TRBV4-1 to TRBJ2-5, with 7 bases identical to TRBD1. This CDR3 contains 15 residues. Germline lookup yields CDR1 MGHRA and CDR2 YSYEKL. V shed 1 base, J shed 4 bases, and the junction held 6 bases outside the gene matches. The CDR3: CASSQATGEGETQYF. The DNA of the CDR3 is TGCGCCAGCAGCCAAGCAACAGGGGAAGGAGAGACCCAGTACTTC.

The chain employs TRBV24-1 and TRBJ1-5; D unresolved. The V gene's germline CDR1 is KGHDR and CDR2 SFDVKD. The CDR3 totals 14 residues. Trimming took 7 bases from V and 4 from J, leaving 13 bases between them. The CDR3 is CATREREKNQPQHF. The CDR3 DNA reads as TGTGCCACCAGAGAAAGGGAGAAAAATCAGCCCCAGCATTTT.